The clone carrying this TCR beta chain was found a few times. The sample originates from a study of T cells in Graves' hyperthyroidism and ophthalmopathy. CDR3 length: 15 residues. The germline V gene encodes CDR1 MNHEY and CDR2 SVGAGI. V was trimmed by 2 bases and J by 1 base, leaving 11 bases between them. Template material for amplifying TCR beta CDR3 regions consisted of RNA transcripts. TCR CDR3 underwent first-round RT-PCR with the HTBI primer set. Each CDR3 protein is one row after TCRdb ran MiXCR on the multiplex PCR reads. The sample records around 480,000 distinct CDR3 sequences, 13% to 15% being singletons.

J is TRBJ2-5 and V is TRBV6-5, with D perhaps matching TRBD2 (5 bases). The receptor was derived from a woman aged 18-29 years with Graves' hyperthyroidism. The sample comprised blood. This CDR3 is CASSYPDSPQETQYF. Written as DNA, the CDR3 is TGTGCCAGCAGTTACCCGGACTCCCCCCAAGAGACCCAGTACTTC.